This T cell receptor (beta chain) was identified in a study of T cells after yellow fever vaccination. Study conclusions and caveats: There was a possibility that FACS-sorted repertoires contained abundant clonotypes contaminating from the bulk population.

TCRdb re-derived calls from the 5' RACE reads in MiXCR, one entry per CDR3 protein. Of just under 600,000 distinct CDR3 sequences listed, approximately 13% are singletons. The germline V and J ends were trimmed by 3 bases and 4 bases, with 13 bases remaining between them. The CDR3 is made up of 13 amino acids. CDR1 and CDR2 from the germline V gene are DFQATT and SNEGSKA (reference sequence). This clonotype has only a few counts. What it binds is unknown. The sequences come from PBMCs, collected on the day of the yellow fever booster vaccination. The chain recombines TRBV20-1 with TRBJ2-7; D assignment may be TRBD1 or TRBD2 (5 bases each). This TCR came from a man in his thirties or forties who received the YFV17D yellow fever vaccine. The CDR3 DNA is TGCAGTGCTAGCCAGGGAGTTTCATACGAGCAGTACTTC. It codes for CSASQGVSYEQYF.